This T cell receptor beta chain emerged from a study of blood T cell repertoires in COVID-19. Study summary: Specimens from acute and convalescent COVID-19 originated in the United States, Italy and Spain.

Germline CDR1 and CDR2: MDHEN and SYDVKM. V trimming: 3 bases; J trimming: 5 bases; junction bases outside the gene matches: 13. The length of the CDR3 is 19 residues. The table came from immunoSEQ multiplex PCR; TCRdb's copy has only in-frame clones and leaves some out. The sample lists tens of thousands of clones, nearly 95% occurring once. Sequencing was carried out using peripheral blood. This clonotype was obtained from a human donor with active COVID-19. The donor label of this sample is uncertain. J is TRBJ2-1 and V is TRBV28; 13 bases line up with TRBD2. CDR3 bases: TGTGCCAGCAGTTTCCTTCTACTAGCGGGGGGGCGGGATGACAATGAGCAGTTCTTC. Encoded protein: CASSFLLLAGGRDDNEQFF.